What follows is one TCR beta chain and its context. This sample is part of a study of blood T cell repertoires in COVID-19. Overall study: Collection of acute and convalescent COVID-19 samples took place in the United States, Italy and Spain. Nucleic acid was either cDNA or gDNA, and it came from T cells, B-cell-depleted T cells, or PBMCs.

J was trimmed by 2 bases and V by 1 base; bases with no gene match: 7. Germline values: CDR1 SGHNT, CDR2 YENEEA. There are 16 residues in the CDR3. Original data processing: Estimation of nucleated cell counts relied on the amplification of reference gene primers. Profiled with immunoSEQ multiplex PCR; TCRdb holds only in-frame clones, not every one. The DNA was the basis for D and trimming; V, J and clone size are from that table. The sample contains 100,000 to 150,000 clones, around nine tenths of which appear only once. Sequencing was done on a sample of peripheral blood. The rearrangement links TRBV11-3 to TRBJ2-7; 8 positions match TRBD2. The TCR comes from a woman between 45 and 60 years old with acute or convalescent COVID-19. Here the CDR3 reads CASSLGGTGLAYEQYF. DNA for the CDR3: TGTGCCAGCAGCTTAGGCGGAACGGGACTAGCCTACGAGCAGTACTTC. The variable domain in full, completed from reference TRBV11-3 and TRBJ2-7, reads EAGVVQSPRYKIIEKKQPVAFWCNPISGHNTLYWYLQNLGQGPELLIRYENEEAVDDSQLPKDRFSAERLKGVDSTLKIQPAELGDSAVYLCASSLGGTGLAYEQYFGPGTRLTVT.